This T cell receptor (beta chain) appears in the sequencing data of a study of blood T cell repertoires in COVID-19. Study information: In each case, the material was cDNA or gDNA derived from T cells, B-cell-depleted T cells, or PBMCs.

This clone was picked up a small number of times. Profiled with immunoSEQ multiplex PCR; TCRdb holds only in-frame clones, not every one. The sample has 180,000 or so clones; about 70% are singletons. Unmatched junction bases numbered 8, after V lost 3 bases and J lost 3 bases. Germline CDR1 reads LGHNA; CDR2 reads YNFKEQ. CDR3 length: 16 amino acids. Sequenced material: peripheral blood. This TCR was sampled from a woman in her forties or fifties with active or convalescent COVID-19. The chain uses TRBV4-2 and TRBJ2-1; 7 bases align to TRBD2. The chain's CDR3 is CASSQLERGSYNEQFF. CDR3 bases: TGTGCCAGCAGCCAGTTAGAGCGGGGAAGCTACAATGAGCAGTTCTTC.